This is a list of T cell receptor beta chains from one sample in a study of Graves' ophthalmopathy and Graves' hyperthyroidism. In TCRdb, the multiplex PCR reads were re-called with MiXCR into one record per CDR3 protein. The sample has 57,000 or so distinct CDR3 sequences, roughly half seen once; the top ten hold roughly 5%. The source material was peripheral blood. These TCRs come from an adult woman with Graves' ophthalmopathy. The CDR3 runs from the conserved cysteine through the conserved F or W. Each record gives: J gene, D gene, V gene, clone size, CDR3 DNA, CDR3 protein. A D gene is named only where the DNA matches it firmly. Part of the rows lack a size; the others show once, few, many or a class for expanded clones.

TRBJ2-1 TRBD1 TRBV20-1 many TGCAGTGCTAGGGGAGGACAGGGATCAAACTCCTACAATGAGCAGTTCTTC CSARGGQGSNSYNEQFF
TRBJ1-5 - TRBV19 - TGTGCCAGTAGAAAACAGGATGGGGGGAATCAGCCCCAGCATTTT CASRKQDGGNQPQHF
TRBJ2-7 TRBD2 TRBV6-4 - TGTGCCAGCAGTGACTCGATGACTAGCGGGAGGGATTACGAGCAGTACTTC CASSDSMTSGRDYEQYF
TRBJ1-1 - TRBV28 - TGTGCCAGCAGCATCGCGGGTGGGCAAACTGAAGCTTTCTTT CASSIAGGQTEAFF
TRBJ1-1 - TRBV5-5 many TGTGCCAGCAGCCCCCCCCCGGGTGATCGGAACACTGAAGCTTTCTTT CASSPPPGDRNTEAFF
TRBJ2-1 TRBD2 TRBV7-3 - TGTGCCAGCAGCAAGAAGAGCGGACTAGCGGGAACTGCTGAGCAGTTCTTC CASSKKSGLAGTAEQFF
TRBJ2-4 - TRBV5-1 many TGCGCCAGCAGCTCTGACACCTTTCTAGCCAAAAACATTCAGTACTTC CASSSDTFLAKNIQYF
TRBJ1-5 TRBD1 TRBV24-1 - TGTGCCACCAGTGAACCCGACAGGGCCAATCAGCCCCAGCATTTT CATSEPDRANQPQHF
TRBJ1-6 - TRBV10-3 - TGTGCCATCAGTGAAGGAGAGCGGAATTCACCCCTCCACTTT CAISEGERNSPLHF
TRBJ1-2 TRBD1 TRBV4-2 once TGTGCCAGCAGCCAAGATGTGGGGGACAGGGCGTTCTATGGCTACACCTTC CASSQDVGDRAFYGYTF
TRBJ2-2 - TRBV7-2 - TGTGCCGGCAGCCTGCTTCAGGCCGGGGAGCTGTTCTTT CAGSLLQAGELFF
TRBJ2-6 TRBD1 TRBV24-1 - TGTGCCACACGAAACCCAGGGACAGGGCCTTCTGGGGCCAACGTCCTGACTTTC CATRNPGTGPSGANVLTF
TRBJ1-1 - TRBV9 many TGTGCCAGCAGCGTGGCTTTGAACACTGAAGCTTTCTTT CASSVALNTEAFF
TRBJ1-4 - TRBV2 many TGTGCCAGCAGTGGTGAGCCCGGGGAGGCCGAAAAACTGTTTTTT CASSGEPGEAEKLFF
TRBJ2-7 TRBD2 TRBV9 many TGTGCCAGCAGCGGTAGCGGGGACCCCTACGAGCAGTACTTC CASSGSGDPYEQYF
TRBJ1-6 - TRBV5-1 - TGCGCCAGCAGCTTGGATTCAGGGGTGAATTCACCCCTCCACTTT CASSLDSGVNSPLHF
TRBJ2-2 - TRBV10-3 medium-sized TGTGCCATCAGCCGAGGTAACACCGGGGAGCTGTTTTTT CAISRGNTGELFF
TRBJ2-5 TRBD1 TRBV7-8 - TGTGCCAGCAGTCTCCAGGACAGGGATGAAGAGACCCAGTACTTC CASSLQDRDEETQYF
TRBJ2-1 TRBD2 TRBV7-3 many TGTGCCAGCAGTTCCCGAGCGGGAGGGAGTGAGCAGTTCTTC CASSSRAGGSEQFF
TRBJ1-5 - TRBV4-3 many TGCGCCAGCAGCCAAGATTTGCGCAATCAGCCCCAGCATTTT CASSQDLRNQPQHF
TRBJ2-7 - TRBV20-1 - TGCAGTGCTAGTCGGGAGTACGAGCAGTACTTC CSASREYEQYF
TRBJ2-7 - TRBV20-1 many TGCAGTGCTAGAGATGTTTGGGGGAGTGGGTGGAACGAGCAGTACTTC CSARDVWGSGWNEQYF